The 22 T cell receptor beta chains reported below all come from one sample, sequenced in a study of blood T cell repertoires in COVID-19. Generated by immunoSEQ multiplex PCR, the TCRdb table keeps only in-frame clones and is missing some. The data contain 250,000 to 300,000 clones, around nine tenths of them singletons. Sequencing used peripheral blood. The receptors were sampled from a woman under 40 with COVID-19, enrolled during active disease.

This chain uses TRBV12-5 with TRBJ2-7; unclear D gene. This CDR3 comprises 10 residues. Looked up from germline, CDR1 is LGHNT and CDR2 is FRNRAP. The germline V and J ends were trimmed by 6 bases and 6 bases, with 6 bases remaining between them. The chain's CDR3 is CASGPSEQYF. The CDR3 nucleotides are TGTGCTAGTGGCCCCTCCGAGCAGTACTTC.

The chain combines TRBV5-4 with TRBJ1-1; TRBD1 might be the D (5 bases). The CDR3 contains 14 residues. CDR1 and CDR2 (germline): SGHNT, YYREEE (reference sequence). Trimming pared 2 bases from V and 1 base from J, leaving 9 bases between. The CDR3 is CASSFGHANTEAFF. CDR3 DNA sequence: TGTGCCAGCAGCTTTGGACACGCGAACACTGAAGCTTTCTTT.

This chain links TRBV12-3 or TRBV12-4 with TRBJ2-1; TRBD2 matches at 9 bases. This CDR3 contains 13 residues. V trimming: 8 bases; J trimming: 9 bases; junction bases outside the gene matches: 8. DNA of the CDR3: TGTGCCAGCTCGACGACTAGCGGCAGTGAGCAGTTCTTC. Its protein is CASSTTSGSEQFF.

This clone was seen only a few times. Its ends do not fully match the called genes, so a read error is possible. The genes are TRBV12-3 or TRBV12-4 and TRBJ2-1; D not certain. The CDR3 is 11 amino acids. CDR3 amino acids: CASSFYDEQFF. The CDR3 DNA reads TGTGCCAGCAGTTTCTACGATGAGCAGTTCTTC.

The J gene is TRBJ1-4, the V gene TRBV28, with TRBD1 matching 8 bases. The CDR3 spans 14 residues. The junction had 9 bases not matched to a gene; V was cut back by 7 bases and J by 8 bases. Germline lookup yields CDR1 MDHEN and CDR2 SYDVKM. The CDR3 DNA follows: TGTGCCAGCACCCAACAGGGGGAGTGGGAAAAACTGTTTTTT. Its protein is CASTQQGEWEKLFF. The whole variable domain, remainder taken from reference TRBV28 and TRBJ1-4, is DVKVTQSSRYLVKRTGEKVFLECVQDMDHENMFWYRQDPGLGLRLIYFSYDVKMKEKGDIPEGYSVSREKKERFSLILESASTNQTSMYLCASTQQGEWEKLFFGSGTQLSVL.

J is TRBJ2-2 and V is TRBV5-1, with D possibly matching TRBD1 (6 bases). Looked up from germline, CDR1 is SGHRS and CDR2 is YFSETQ. Trimming shortened V by 2 bases and J by 2 bases, and 10 bases separated the two germline ends. This CDR3 has 15 residues. CDR3 nucleotides: TGCGCCAGCAGCTTTGGGACACCTAACACCGGGGAGCTGTTTTTT. It codes for CASSFGTPNTGELFF.

J is TRBJ2-7 and V is TRBV5-1; no reliable D call. The length of the CDR3 is 13 residues. Trimming cost V 2 bases and J 5 bases, with 11 bases left between them. Germline CDR1 and CDR2: SGHRS and YFSETQ. In DNA, the CDR3 is TGCGCCAGCAGCTTACAACACCCGAACGAGCAGTACTTC. This gives the protein CASSLQHPNEQYF.

The chain uses TRBV5-1 and TRBJ1-3, with unresolved D. CDR1 is SGHRS and CDR2 is YFSETQ in the germline V gene. CDR3 length: 15 residues. Between the trimmed V and J ends, which lost 0 bases and 0 bases, there was a span of 7 bases. The CDR3 is CASSLVGNSGNTIYF. The CDR3 region has the DNA TGCGCCAGCAGCTTGGTGGGCAACTCTGGAAACACCATATATTTT.

The chain links TRBV6-1 to TRBJ1-3, with a tentative D call TRBD1 (6 bases). Deletions cut 2 bases from V and 0 bases from J, with 11 bases between. The germline V gene encodes CDR1 MNHNS and CDR2 SASEGT. The CDR3 length is 16 residues. The CDR3 reads CASSENGQLSGNTIYF. CDR3 DNA sequence: TGTGCCAGCAGTGAAAATGGACAGCTCTCTGGAAACACCATATATTTT.

V and J are TRBV11-2 and TRBJ2-7, with D unclear. CDR3 size: 12 residues. Trimming took 4 bases from V and 4 from J, leaving 8 bases between them. Germline lookup yields CDR1 SGHAT and CDR2 FQNNGV. The CDR3 nucleotides read TGTGCCAGCAGCTCCCAGGAATACGAGCAGTACTTC. Its translation is CASSSQEYEQYF.

This clone was seen once. The CDR3 DNA follows: TGTGCCAGCAGCCCAACAGGGATAAGCTATGGCTACACCTTC. Translation: CASSPTGISYGYTF. The rearrangement uses TRBV5-5 and TRBJ1-2; possibly TRBD1 for D (6 bases). This CDR3 spans 14 amino acids. V was trimmed by 4 bases and J by 4 bases, leaving 14 bases between them. The germline V gene has CDR1 SGHKS and CDR2 YYEKEE (reference sequence). The whole variable domain, remainder taken from reference TRBV5-5 and TRBJ1-2, is DAGVTQSPTHLIKTRGQQVTLRCSPISGHKSVSWYQQVLGQGPQFIFQYYEKEERGRGNFPDRFSARQFPNYSSELNVNALLLGDSALYLCASSPTGISYGYTFGSGTRLTVV.

The chain has TRBV10-3 and TRBJ1-1; TRBD1 aligns across 8 bases. Per the germline V gene, CDR1 is ENHRY and CDR2 is SYGVKD. The CDR3 is made up of 12 amino acids. Trimming at V came to 2 bases and at J to 7 bases, leaving 0 bases not matched to a gene. CDR3 region: CAISEGTGEAFF. The CDR3 DNA reads as TGTGCCATCAGTGAGGGGACAGGTGAAGCTTTCTTT.

This chain joins TRBV27 and TRBJ2-6; tentatively, D is TRBD1 (6 bases). Per the germline V gene, CDR1 is MNHEY and CDR2 is SMNVEV (reference sequence). V was trimmed by 9 bases and J by 1 base, leaving 25 bases between them. The length of the CDR3 is 19 residues. The CDR3 is CARWGSGLRGRSGANVLTF. In DNA, the CDR3 is TGTGCCAGATGGGGTAGTGGGCTCAGGGGAAGGTCTGGGGCCAACGTCCTGACTTTC.

The chain recombines TRBV9 with TRBJ2-2; possibly TRBD1 for D (6 bases). The V end lost 4 bases, the J end lost 5 bases, and 9 bases lay between the germline ends. This CDR3 is built from 13 residues. Germline V CDR1 and CDR2: SGDLS, YYNGEE. CDR3 nucleotides: TGTGCCAGCAGCTTGCAGGGGACCGGGGAGCTGTTTTTT. It specifies CASSLQGTGELFF.

V is TRBV30 and J is TRBJ2-1, with TRBD2 as a possible D gene (5 bases). Deletions cut 2 bases from V and 6 bases from J, with 29 bases between. This CDR3 has 19 amino acids. Per germline, CDR1 GTSNPN and CDR2 SVGIG (reference sequence). CDR3 loop: CAWSSYRRAPGKRFNEQFF. CDR3 DNA sequence: TGTGCCTGGAGTTCATACCGGCGGGCCCCCGGGAAGCGGTTCAATGAGCAGTTCTTC.

The table lists this clone with a count of one. V and J are TRBV2 and TRBJ2-7; 13 positions match TRBD2. The CDR3 sequence is 15 residues long. CDR1 SNHLY and CDR2 FYNNEI come from the germline V gene. V shed 6 bases, J shed 4 bases, and the junction held 6 bases outside the gene matches. Here the CDR3 DNA reads TGTGCCAGCAGCTTAGGGACTAGCGGGATTTACGAGCAGTACTTC. Protein product: CASSLGTSGIYEQYF.

This chain links TRBV5-1 with TRBJ1-6, with TRBD1 matching 9 bases. Trimming removed 2 bases from V and 8 bases from J; junction bases left unmatched: 11. CDR3 length equals 17 residues. Germline V CDR1 and CDR2: SGHRS, YFSETQ. This CDR3 is CASSFGRTGAGDSPLHF. CDR3 nucleotides: TGCGCCAGCAGCTTTGGAAGGACAGGGGCCGGAGATTCACCCCTCCACTTT.

This clone was counted only a few times. The chain employs TRBV5-1 and TRBJ2-7; no reliable D call. V lost 1 base to trimming and J lost 3 bases, with 14 bases between them. Germline CDR1 SGHRS, CDR2 YFSETQ. This CDR3 is 15 amino acids long. The CDR3 bases are TGCGCCAGCAGCTTGACCGATAAAGCAAGCTACGAGCAGTACTTC. This translates into CASSLTDKASYEQYF.

This clone showed up just once. The genes are TRBV24-1 and TRBJ2-4, with D possibly being TRBD1 (6 bases). The CDR3 runs 13 residues. Per the germline V gene, CDR1 is KGHDR and CDR2 is SFDVKD. Trimming removed 6 bases from V and 13 bases from J, with 18 bases in between. The CDR3 region is CATSRSGWQGQYF. The CDR3 bases are TGTGCCACCAGTAGGTCAGGGTGGCAGGGGCAGTACTTC.

The rearrangement joins TRBV29-1 to TRBJ2-1; 8 positions match TRBD2. V shed 7 bases, J shed 7 bases, and the junction held 12 bases outside the gene matches. In germline, CDR1 is SQVTM, CDR2 ANQGSEA. The CDR3 sequence is 14 residues long. The CDR3 coding sequence is TGCAGCGCAGCAGCGGGAGTTAAGGGTAATGAGCAGTTCTTC. Residues: CSAAAGVKGNEQFF.

This sequence joins TRBV19 and TRBJ2-1, with 7 bases identical to TRBD2. The CDR3 has 18 amino acids. Germline loops: CDR1 LNHDA, CDR2 SQIVND (reference sequence). Germline trimming cut 0 bases from V and 1 base from J; bases unmatched to any gene: 9. The CDR3 coding sequence is TGTGCCAGTAGTATAGACCTAGCTGGGGGGGGTTCCTACAATGAGCAGTTCTTC. Protein product: CASSIDLAGGGSYNEQFF. The complete variable domain, with remaining parts taken from reference TRBV19 and TRBJ2-1, reads DGGITQSPKYLFRKEGQNVTLSCEQNLNHDAMYWYRQDPGQGLRLIYYSQIVNDFQKGDIAEGYSVSREKKESFPLTVTSAQKNPTAFYLCASSIDLAGGGSYNEQFFGPGTRLTVL.

The chain is built from TRBV5-1 and TRBJ2-3, with TRBD2 as a possible D gene (6 bases). This CDR3 is built from 14 residues. The V gene lost 6 bases and the J gene lost 4 bases, with 15 bases spanning the gap. From germline, CDR1 is SGHRS and CDR2 YFSETQ. The CDR3: CASKEGGGSDTQYF. In DNA, the CDR3 is TGCGCCAGCAAGGAGGGAGGTGGGTCAGATACGCAGTATTTT.